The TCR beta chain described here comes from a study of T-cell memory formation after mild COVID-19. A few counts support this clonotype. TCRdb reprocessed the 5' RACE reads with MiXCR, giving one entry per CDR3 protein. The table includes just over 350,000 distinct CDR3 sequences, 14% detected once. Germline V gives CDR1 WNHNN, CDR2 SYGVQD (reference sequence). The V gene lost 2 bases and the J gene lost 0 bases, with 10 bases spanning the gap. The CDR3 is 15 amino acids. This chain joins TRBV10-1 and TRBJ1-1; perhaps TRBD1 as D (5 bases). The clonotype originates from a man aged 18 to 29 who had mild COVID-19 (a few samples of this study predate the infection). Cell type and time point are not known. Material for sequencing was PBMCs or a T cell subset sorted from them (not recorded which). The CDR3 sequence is CASSELTGVNTEAFF. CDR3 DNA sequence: TGCGCCAGCAGTGAGCTAACAGGAGTGAACACTGAAGCTTTCTTT.